Listed below are T cell receptor beta chains from one sample, sequenced in a study of T-cell reconstitution after alpha-beta-depleted transplantation in children. TCRdb called the PCR reads again in MiXCR, with one record for every CDR3 protein. This table has 60,000 to 80,000 distinct CDR3 sequences, more than 5.5% appearing once. Sequenced material: PBMCs from the stem cell graft donor, taken from the stem cell graft. The receptor set was obtained from a human donor who donated a stem cell graft to a child with acute lymphoblastic leukemia. Each CDR3 is given with its conserved first and last residue. The order of the fields is CDR3 DNA, CDR3 protein, J gene, D gene, V gene, clone size. D genes are given only for firm matches. The size of a clone is reported for some rows only, either as once, few or many, or as a class for expanded clones.

TGTGCCAGCAGCCCCTCAGGAGACTGGGGCTACACCTTC CASSPSGDWGYTF TRBJ1-2 NA TRBV7-9 many
TGTGCCAGCAGTTTTGGTCGGCCTCTCAGGGAGACCCAGTACTTC CASSFGRPLRETQYF TRBJ2-5 NA TRBV12-3/TRBV12-4 NA
TGTGCCAGCAGCTTAGTTGGGAAGGGGAATGAGCAGTTCTTC CASSLVGKGNEQFF TRBJ2-1 NA TRBV11-2 many
TGTGCCCTACCTCGACAGGGCCATTCCTACGAGCAGTACTTC CALPRQGHSYEQYF TRBJ2-7 TRBD1 TRBV12-3/TRBV12-4 many
TGCGCCAGCAGCCAAGATATGAGCGTCGACACAGATACGCAGTATTTT CASSQDMSVDTDTQYF TRBJ2-3 NA TRBV4-3 many
TGTGCCAGCAGCTCCAGGATAAACATTCAGTACTTC CASSSRINIQYF TRBJ2-4 NA TRBV7-9 few
TGTGCCAGCAGCATTTACAGCGCAACTAATGAAAAACTGTTTTTT CASSIYSATNEKLFF TRBJ1-4 NA TRBV5-6 many
TGCAGCGTTGTCGCCGGGACAGGGGACGCGGAGACCCAGTACTTC CSVVAGTGDAETQYF TRBJ2-5 TRBD1 TRBV29-1 NA
TGTGCCAGCACCTATAGCGGGAGGGCCTATGAGCAGTTCTTC CASTYSGRAYEQFF TRBJ2-1 TRBD2 TRBV27 many
TGTGCCAGCAATTTTAAGGGTCAGCCCCAGCATTTT CASNFKGQPQHF TRBJ1-5 NA TRBV27 NA
TGTGCCACGACTAGCGGGGGAGATACGCAGTATTTT CATTSGGDTQYF TRBJ2-3 TRBD2 TRBV10-3 many
TGTGCCAGCAGCTTTGGAGGGAAGCCCTACGAGCAGTACTTC CASSFGGKPYEQYF TRBJ2-7 NA TRBV7-9 few
TGTGCCAGCAGTGAAGACCTAGCGGGCTCCTACGAGCAGTACTTC CASSEDLAGSYEQYF TRBJ2-7 TRBD2 TRBV6-1 NA
TGTACCAGCAGCCTGGACAGGGTCGGGATGCGTCCCTACAATGAGCAGTTCTTC CTSSLDRVGMRPYNEQFF TRBJ2-1 TRBD1 TRBV7-2 once
TGTGCCAGCAGCTTTGAAGTGCCCGGGGAGCTGTTTTTT CASSFEVPGELFF TRBJ2-2 NA TRBV7-3 NA
TGTGCCAGCTCACCACCTCGAGGGACAGGGGGTCCCAATGAGCAGTTCTTC CASSPPRGTGGPNEQFF TRBJ2-1 TRBD1 TRBV18 many
TGTGCCAGCAGCTCAGGGATCGGGGCTTCCCTCGCTAACTATGGCTACACCTTC CASSSGIGASLANYGYTF TRBJ1-2 NA TRBV7-2 many
TGTGCCAGCAGACCCCTCGGCGGAGACCGCACAGATACGCAGTATTTT CASRPLGGDRTDTQYF TRBJ2-3 NA TRBV6-2/TRBV6-3 many
TGTGCCAGCAGTTCGACCCCCACCTTTAACTATCAGCCCCAGCATTTT CASSSTPTFNYQPQHF TRBJ1-5 NA TRBV2 many
TGTGCCAGCAGCCTCATCGGGGGTCAGACCCAGTACTTC CASSLIGGQTQYF TRBJ2-5 NA TRBV7-2 many
TGTGCCAGCAGCTCCAAAGTCGGGGTTGACACTGAAGCTTTCTTT CASSSKVGVDTEAFF TRBJ1-1 NA TRBV7-6 few